This TCR beta chain was recovered during a study of T cells in Graves' hyperthyroidism and ophthalmopathy. General study findings and limits: Also found in blood were most expanded thyroid clonotypes above 0.001.

The study left out patients who had uncontrolled infection, other autoimmune disease, pregnancy or lactation. Amplification of TCR beta CDR3 regions was performed using RNA transcripts as template. The TCR CDR3 first-round RT-PCR relied on the HTBI primer set. A single record per CDR3 protein comes from TCRdb applying MiXCR to the multiplex PCR reads. The table lists about 380,000 distinct CDR3 sequences, less than 20% of them singletons, with 35% to 45% in the top ten. In regard to this clonotype: Its specificity is unknown.

The sequencing input was blood. The sequence was obtained from a man in his late teens or twenties with Graves' ophthalmopathy.

The CDR3 loop is CSAAGRGYEQYF. DNA of the CDR3: TGCAGTGCGGCCGGACGGGGCTACGAGCAGTACTTC. The gene calls are TRBV20-1 and TRBJ2-7; a weak D match, TRBD2 (5 bases). CDR3 size: 12 residues. CDR1 and CDR2 from the germline V gene are DFQATT and SNEGSKA (reference sequence). V lost 6 bases, J lost 3 bases, and 12 bases lay in between.